One sample yielded the 28 T cell receptor beta chains listed below, sequenced in a study of technical replicates of blood from a handful of donors. Some clones are missing from TCRdb's copy, which holds only in-frame ones; the method was immunoSEQ multiplex PCR. The table records tens of thousands of clones, around nine tenths of them present only once. Specimen: T cells isolated from PBMCs. The receptor set was obtained from a human donor in good health.

V gene TRBV5-6 combines with J gene TRBJ1-1; possible D gene TRBD1, 5 bases. V was clipped by 6 bases and J by 7 bases, with 22 bases between them. The CDR3 contains 15 residues. The germline V gene encodes CDR1 SGHDT and CDR2 YYEEEE. The DNA for the CDR3 is TGTGCCAGCACCCTCATACTCAGGGTGGAACGTGAAGCTTTCTTT. Its protein is CASTLILRVEREAFF.

The CDR3 coding sequence is TGTGCCAGCACCTCGACGCTGGACAGGGGCGACGAGCAGTACTTC. Encoded protein: CASTSTLDRGDEQYF. This chain uses TRBV6-5 with TRBJ2-7; 9 bases align to TRBD1. This CDR3 comprises 15 residues. V was clipped by 7 bases and J by 5 bases; unmatched bases: 12. CDR1 and CDR2 from the germline V gene are MNHEY and SVGAGI.

This chain links TRBV18 with TRBJ2-3; 8 bases line up with TRBD2. V lost 6 bases, J lost 0 bases, and 8 bases stayed unmatched. CDR1 and CDR2 (germline): KGHSH, LQKENI. The CDR3 runs 16 residues. In nucleotides, the CDR3 is TGTGCCAGCTCCCCGTTCGAGCGGGAGAGCACAGATACGCAGTATTTT. Translating it yields CASSPFERESTDTQYF.

The chain joins TRBV14 to TRBJ2-1, with D uncertain. Trimming left V 0 bases short and J 7 bases short, with 4 bases between. Germline loops: CDR1 SGHDN, CDR2 FVKESK. This CDR3 region has 12 residues. This CDR3 reads CASSQDENEQFF. CDR3 sequence (DNA): TGTGCCAGCAGCCAAGATGAGAATGAGCAGTTCTTC.

The V gene is TRBV6-6, the J gene TRBJ2-3; tentatively, D is TRBD1 (7 bases). This CDR3 has 15 residues. Germline CDR1 and CDR2: MNHNY and SVGAGI (reference sequence). V lost 6 bases, J lost 6 bases, and 19 bases lay in between. The CDR3 bases are TGTGCCAGCAGCCGACAGGGTGGGGCGGGGGATACGCAGTATTTT. Its protein product is CASSRQGGAGDTQYF.

This rearrangement joins TRBV9 to TRBJ1-6, with D maybe TRBD1 (6 bases). The CDR3 spans 15 residues. Between the trimmed V and J ends, which lost 4 bases and 8 bases, there was a span of 16 bases. The germline V gene encodes CDR1 SGDLS and CDR2 YYNGEE. The CDR3 sequence: CASSHLGGRDSPLHF. The CDR3 DNA reads TGTGCCAGCAGCCACTTAGGGGGTCGGGATTCACCCCTCCACTTT.

The chain recombines TRBV7-6 with TRBJ2-5, with 7 bases lining up with TRBD1. V lost 5 bases and J lost 0; bases outside the gene matches: 6. Germline CDR1 SGHVS, CDR2 FNYEAQ. The CDR3 consists of 15 residues. In DNA form, the CDR3 reads TGTGCCAGCAGCCGCAGACAGGGAAACCAAGAGACCCAGTACTTC. Translation: CASSRRQGNQETQYF.

The rearrangement joins TRBV5-1 to TRBJ2-5; D gene unclear. Trimming took 2 bases from V and 3 from J, leaving 8 bases between them. The CDR3 is made up of 13 amino acids. CDR1 is SGHRS, CDR2 YFSETQ, per germline. CDR3 nucleotides: TGCGCCAGCAGCTTCCAGGTGGAAGAGACCCAGTACTTC. This encodes CASSFQVEETQYF.

The count of this clone is one. The rearrangement uses TRBV28 and TRBJ2-7, with 7 bases matching TRBD1. CDR3 length equals 15 residues. Germline CDR1 and CDR2: MDHEN and SYDVKM. Trimming removed 5 bases from V and 4 bases from J; junction bases left unmatched: 11. CDR3 coding DNA: TGTGCCAGCAGTAGAGGGACAGCCGGTCGATACGAGCAGTACTTC. It is translated as CASSRGTAGRYEQYF.

This chain connects TRBV5-1 to TRBJ2-3; 9 bases fit TRBD2. The CDR3 consists of 17 residues. CDR1 and CDR2 from the germline V gene are SGHRS and YFSETQ. V trimming: 0 bases; J trimming: 1 base; junction bases outside the gene matches: 6. The DNA of the CDR3 is TGCGCCAGCAGCTTGGCGGCGGGGGGGCCGGGCACAGATACGCAGTATTTT. It encodes CASSLAAGGPGTDTQYF.

Only one count was recorded for this clone. The chain employs TRBV7-9 and TRBJ2-5, with D maybe TRBD1 (5 bases). V was shortened by 5 bases and J by 5 bases, with 18 bases between the two germline ends. The CDR3 is 15 amino acids. Germline CDR1 is SEHNR and CDR2 is FQNEAQ (reference sequence). The CDR3 DNA reads TGTGCCAGCAGCCATAGCCGGGCAGGGCGGGAGACCCAGTACTTC. Translation gives CASSHSRAGRETQYF. Looking up the rest from reference TRBV7-9 and TRBJ2-5 gives the full variable domain: DTGVSQNPRHKITKRGQNVTFRCDPISEHNRLYWYRQTLGQGPEFLTYFQNEAQLEKSRLLSDRFSAERPKGSFSTLEIQRTEQGDSAMYLCASSHSRAGRETQYFGPGTRLLVL.

The rearrangement uses TRBV6-5 and TRBJ2-1; 9 bases are a match to TRBD1. Germline V gives CDR1 MNHEY, CDR2 SVGAGI. CDR3 length: 13 amino acids. J gave up 12 bases and V 6 bases, and 9 bases lay outside the gene matches. CDR3 residues: CASRRQGGFVQFF. CDR3 nucleotide sequence: TGTGCCAGCAGACGACAGGGGGGTTTCGTGCAGTTCTTC.

The V gene is TRBV6-1, the J gene TRBJ2-2; D might be TRBD2 (6 bases). The CDR3 length is 15 residues. The germline V gene has CDR1 MNHNS and CDR2 SASEGT. V was trimmed by 2 bases and J by 3 bases, leaving 10 bases between them. DNA of the CDR3: TGTGCCAGCAGTGAACTAGCGAGAGACACCGGGGAGCTGTTTTTT. The encoded protein is CASSELARDTGELFF.

The chain combines TRBV5-1 with TRBJ2-7; 12 positions agree with TRBD2. The CDR3 has 18 amino acids. Trimming at V came to 2 bases and at J to 4 bases, leaving 13 bases not matched to a gene. Per germline, CDR1 SGHRS and CDR2 YFSETQ. The CDR3 DNA reads as TGCGCCAGCAGCTTCGACAGGGAGACTAGCGGGAGCGTGTACGAGCAGTACTTC. Translated: CASSFDRETSGSVYEQYF.

The CDR3 DNA sequence: TGCGCCAGCAGCCAAGAGAAAGCGGGGGGGGGAACCGGGGAGCTGTTTTTT. Translating gives CASSQEKAGGGTGELFF. The chain combines TRBV4-1 with TRBJ2-2; 10 bases line up with TRBD2. V trimming: 0 bases; J trimming: 5 bases; junction bases outside the gene matches: 6. The CDR3 has 17 residues. Germline V lookup: CDR1 MGHRA, CDR2 YSYEKL.

This clone was observed a few times. This rearrangement joins TRBV11-2 to TRBJ2-5; 7 bases map to TRBD1. The V gene end was trimmed by 1 base and the J gene end by 4 bases; junction bases not matched to a gene: 12. Germline V gives CDR1 SGHAT, CDR2 FQNNGV. This CDR3 is 17 amino acids long. CDR3 protein: CASSLAARTGVLETQYF. The CDR3 DNA sequence: TGTGCCAGCAGCTTAGCCGCTCGCACAGGGGTATTAGAGACCCAGTACTTC.

The chain uses TRBV6-5 and TRBJ2-1; 10 positions match TRBD2. Germline CDR1 is MNHEY and CDR2 is SVGAGI. The CDR3 totals 14 residues. V was clipped by 6 bases and J by 9 bases; unmatched bases: 8. The DNA for the CDR3 is TGTGCCAGCAGAGGGCTAGCGGGAGTTGTTGAGCAGTTCTTC. It is translated as CASRGLAGVVEQFF.

The chain employs TRBV28 and TRBJ2-7, with a weak D call TRBD2 (6 bases). This CDR3 is 15 amino acids long. Germline CDR1 is MDHEN and CDR2 is SYDVKM. V gave up 5 bases and J gave up 7 bases, with 21 bases separating them. CDR3 loop: CASSPQGLSTTEQYF. The DNA for the CDR3 is TGTGCCAGCAGTCCCCAGGGACTTTCTACGACTGAGCAGTACTTC.

The chain links TRBV6-6 to TRBJ2-5, with a possible D match to TRBD1 (6 bases). V was cut by 0 bases and J by 13 bases, with 15 bases left in between. There are 13 residues in the CDR3. Germline V gene lookup returns CDR1 MNHNY and CDR2 SVGAGI (reference sequence). CDR3 sequence reads: CASSYSTSDRSYF. CDR3 in DNA: TGTGCCAGCAGTTACTCGACCAGTGACAGGTCGTACTTC.

The V call is TRBV10-3, the J call TRBJ2-7; D unresolved. The germline V and J ends were trimmed by 0 bases and 3 bases, with 3 bases remaining between them. The CDR3 runs 12 residues. CDR1 and CDR2 from the germline V gene are ENHRY and SYGVKD. This CDR3 is CAISESNYEQYF. DNA for the CDR3: TGTGCCATCAGTGAGTCTAACTACGAGCAGTACTTC.

The chain uses TRBV6-4 and TRBJ1-1; unclear D gene. The germline CDR1 and CDR2 sequences are MRHNA and SNTAGT. Trimming removed 0 bases at V and 5 bases at J, with 13 bases between. This CDR3 has 15 residues. CDR3 bases: TGTGCCAGCAGTGACTCGGAGGCAGGAGAAACTGAAGCTTTCTTT. Translation gives CASSDSEAGETEAFF.

The V and J genes are TRBV4-1 and TRBJ2-2; 9 bases are a match to TRBD1. The germline V gene encodes CDR1 MGHRA and CDR2 YSYEKL. CDR3 length equals 15 residues. V lost 4 bases to trimming and J lost 4 bases; unmatched junction nucleotides: 4. CDR3 sequence: CASSRPGQGTGELFF. For the CDR3, the DNA is TGCGCCAGCAGCCGCCCGGGACAGGGCACCGGGGAGCTGTTTTTT.

The V and J genes are TRBV28 and TRBJ2-3; no reliable D call. Germline CDR1 is MDHEN and CDR2 is SYDVKM. This CDR3 is built from 14 residues. V was shortened by 3 bases and J by 5 bases, with 12 bases between the two germline ends. CDR3 DNA sequence: TGTGCCAGCAGTTTGGCCCGAGGCCTAGATACGCAGTATTTT. Amino acids: CASSLARGLDTQYF.

This rearrangement joins TRBV4-2 to TRBJ1-2; 8 bases are shared with TRBD1. The ends lost 4 bases at V and 7 bases at J; junction bases unmatched: 8. The CDR3 covers 14 residues. Germline loops: CDR1 LGHNA, CDR2 YNFKEQ. This CDR3 is CASSPDREVSGYTF. The DNA for the CDR3 is TGTGCCAGCAGCCCGGACAGGGAAGTCAGTGGCTACACCTTC.

The chain has TRBV6-5 and TRBJ1-2, with a possible D match to TRBD1 (5 bases). Trimming left V 8 bases short and J 1 base short, with 11 bases between. Germline V CDR1 and CDR2: MNHEY, SVGAGI. The CDR3 is 13 amino acids. This CDR3 is CASSLDSNYGYTF. The CDR3 DNA reads TGTGCCAGCTCATTAGACAGTAACTATGGCTACACCTTC.

The rearrangement uses TRBV28 and TRBJ1-2; D unclear. The V gene's germline CDR1 is MDHEN and CDR2 SYDVKM. The CDR3 length is 13 residues. V was trimmed by 8 bases and J by 2 bases, leaving 12 bases between them. The CDR3 is CASYSRLNYGYTF. CDR3 coding DNA: TGTGCCAGCTACTCCCGTCTGAACTATGGCTACACCTTC.

This chain links TRBV18 with TRBJ2-7; TRBD2 matches 7 bases. Germline CDR1 is KGHSH and CDR2 is LQKENI. CDR3 length equals 16 residues. Trimming at V came to 1 base and at J to 2 bases, leaving 8 bases not matched to a gene. The CDR3 DNA sequence: TGTGCCAGCTCACCACGGGCGGGGGACTATCCCTACGAGCAGTACTTC. This translates into CASSPRAGDYPYEQYF. The whole variable domain, remainder taken from reference TRBV18 and TRBJ2-7, is NAGVMQNPRHLVRRRGQEARLRCSPMKGHSHVYWYRQLPEEGLKFMVYLQKENIIDESGMPKERFSAEFPKEGPSILRIQQVVRGDSAAYFCASSPRAGDYPYEQYFGPGTRLTVT.

This chain links TRBV27 with TRBJ2-7; D is possibly TRBD2 (7 bases). This CDR3 contains 14 residues. Germline V gene lookup returns CDR1 MNHEY and CDR2 SMNVEV (reference sequence). Deletions cut 8 bases from V and 3 bases from J, with 17 bases between. CDR3 in amino acids: CASGRGGGGYEQYF. The CDR3 DNA reads as TGTGCCAGCGGGCGCGGGGGCGGAGGCTACGAGCAGTACTTC.